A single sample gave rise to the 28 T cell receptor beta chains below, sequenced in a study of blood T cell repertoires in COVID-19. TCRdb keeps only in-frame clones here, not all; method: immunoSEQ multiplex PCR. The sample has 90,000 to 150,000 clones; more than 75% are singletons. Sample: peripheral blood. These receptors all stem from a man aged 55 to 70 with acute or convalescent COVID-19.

The CDR3 loop reads CASSQRDRAYEQYF. Written as DNA, the CDR3 is TGTGCCAGCAGCCAACGGGACAGAGCCTACGAGCAGTACTTC. The rearrangement joins TRBV3-1 (or the pseudogene TRBV3-2) to TRBJ2-7; 7 bases fit TRBD1. The CDR3 runs to 14 residues. Losses at the gene ends were 2 bases for V and 2 bases for J; bases not matched to a gene: 3. CDR1 and CDR2 (germline): LGHDT, YNNKEL (reference sequence).

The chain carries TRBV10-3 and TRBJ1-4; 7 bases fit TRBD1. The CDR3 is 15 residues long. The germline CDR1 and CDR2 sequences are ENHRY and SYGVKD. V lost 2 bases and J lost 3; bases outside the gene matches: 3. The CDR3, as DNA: TGTGCCATCAGTGAGAGGGGGCCGTCTAATGAAAAACTGTTTTTT. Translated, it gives CAISERGPSNEKLFF.

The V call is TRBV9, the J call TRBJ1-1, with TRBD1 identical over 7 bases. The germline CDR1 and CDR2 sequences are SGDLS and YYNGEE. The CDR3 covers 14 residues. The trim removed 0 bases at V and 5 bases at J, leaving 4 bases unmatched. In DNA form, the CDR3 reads TGTGCCAGCAGCGTAGAGGGGGCTCGGACTGAAGCTTTCTTT. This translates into CASSVEGARTEAFF.

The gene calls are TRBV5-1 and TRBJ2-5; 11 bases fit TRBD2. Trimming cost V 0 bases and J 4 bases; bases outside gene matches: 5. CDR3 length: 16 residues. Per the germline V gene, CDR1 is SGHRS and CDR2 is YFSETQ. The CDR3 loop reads CASSLVLAGAGETQYF. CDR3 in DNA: TGCGCCAGCAGCTTGGTACTAGCGGGAGCAGGAGAGACCCAGTACTTC.

In nucleotides, the CDR3 is TGTGCCAGCAGCTTGGGACTAGCGGGAGCGAACACCGGGGAGCTGTTTTTT. Encoded protein: CASSLGLAGANTGELFF. J is TRBJ2-2 and V is TRBV5-4; 12 bases match TRBD2. The germline V gene encodes CDR1 SGHNT and CDR2 YYREEE (reference sequence). With V trimmed by 0 bases and J by 0 bases, 0 bases remained unmatched. This CDR3 is built from 17 residues. The full variable domain, in which reference TRBV5-4 and TRBJ2-2 provide the parts outside the CDR3, is ETGVTQSPTHLIKTRGQQVTLRCSSQSGHNTVSWYQQALGQGPQFIFQYYREEENGRGNFPPRFSGLQFPNYSSELNVNALELDDSALYLCASSLGLAGANTGELFFGEGSRLTVL.

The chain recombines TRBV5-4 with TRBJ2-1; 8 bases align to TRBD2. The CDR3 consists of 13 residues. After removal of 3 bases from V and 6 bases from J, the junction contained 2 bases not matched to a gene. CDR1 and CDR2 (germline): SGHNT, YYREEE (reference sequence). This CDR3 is CASSYTSGNEQFF. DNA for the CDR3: TGTGCCAGCAGCTATACTAGCGGCAATGAGCAGTTCTTC.

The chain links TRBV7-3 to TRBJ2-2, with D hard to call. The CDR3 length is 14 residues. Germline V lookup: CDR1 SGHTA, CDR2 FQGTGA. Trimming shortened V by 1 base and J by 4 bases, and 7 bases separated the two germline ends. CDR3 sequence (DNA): TGTGCCAGCAGCTTAAAACACAGCACCGGGGAGCTGTTTTTT. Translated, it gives CASSLKHSTGELFF.

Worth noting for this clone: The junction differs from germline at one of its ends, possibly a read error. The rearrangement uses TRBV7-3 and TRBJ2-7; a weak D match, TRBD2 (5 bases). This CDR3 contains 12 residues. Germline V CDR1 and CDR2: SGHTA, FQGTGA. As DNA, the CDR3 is TGTGCCAGCAGCTTAAACTCGCGGGTATTGGACTTC. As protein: CASSLNSRVLDF.

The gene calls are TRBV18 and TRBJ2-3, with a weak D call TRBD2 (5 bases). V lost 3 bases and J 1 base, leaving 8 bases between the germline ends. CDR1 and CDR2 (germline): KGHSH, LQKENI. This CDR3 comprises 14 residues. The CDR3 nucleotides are TGTGCCAGCTCACCCCCCGGGGGCACAGATACGCAGTATTTT. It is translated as CASSPPGGTDTQYF.

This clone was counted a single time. The CDR3 DNA is TGTGCCAGCTCACCAAGCGCTATCCACCAGTATTTT. This translates into CASSPSAIHQYF. The chain uses TRBV18 and TRBJ2-3; D not resolved. Germline CDR1 and CDR2: KGHSH and LQKENI. The CDR3 is 12 amino acids. Between the trimmed V and J ends, which lost 2 bases and 12 bases, there was a span of 12 bases.

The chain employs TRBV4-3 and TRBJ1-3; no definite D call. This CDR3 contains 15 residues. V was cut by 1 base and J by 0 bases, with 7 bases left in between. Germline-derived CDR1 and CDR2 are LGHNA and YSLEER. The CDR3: CASSQGSGSGNTIYF. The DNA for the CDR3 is TGCGCCAGCAGCCAAGGCTCGGGCTCTGGAAACACCATATATTTT.

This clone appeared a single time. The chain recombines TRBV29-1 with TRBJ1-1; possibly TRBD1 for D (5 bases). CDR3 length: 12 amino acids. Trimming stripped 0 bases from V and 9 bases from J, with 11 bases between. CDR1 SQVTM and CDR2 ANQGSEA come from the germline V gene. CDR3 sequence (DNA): TGCAGCGTTGAAGATTGGGGGGATCAAGCTTTCTTT. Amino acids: CSVEDWGDQAFF. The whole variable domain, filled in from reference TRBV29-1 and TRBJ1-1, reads SAVISQKPSRDICQRGTSLTIQCQVDSQVTMMFWYRQQPGQSLTLIATANQGSEATYESGFVIDKFPISRPNLTFSTLTVSNMSPEDSSIYLCSVEDWGDQAFFGQGTRLTVV.

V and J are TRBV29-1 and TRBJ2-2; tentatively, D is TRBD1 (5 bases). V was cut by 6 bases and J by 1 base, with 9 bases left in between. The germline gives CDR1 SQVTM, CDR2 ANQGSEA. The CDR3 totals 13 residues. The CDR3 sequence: CSVIQGNTGELFF. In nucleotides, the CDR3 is TGCAGCGTGATCCAGGGGAACACCGGGGAGCTGTTTTTT.

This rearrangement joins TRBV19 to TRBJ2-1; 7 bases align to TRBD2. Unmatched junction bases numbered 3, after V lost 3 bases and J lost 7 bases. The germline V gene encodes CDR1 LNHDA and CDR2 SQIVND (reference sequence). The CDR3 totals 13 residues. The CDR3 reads CASSMWEGNEQFF. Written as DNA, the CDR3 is TGTGCCAGTAGTATGTGGGAGGGGAATGAGCAGTTCTTC. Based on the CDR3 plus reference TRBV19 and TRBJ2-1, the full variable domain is DGGITQSPKYLFRKEGQNVTLSCEQNLNHDAMYWYRQDPGQGLRLIYYSQIVNDFQKGDIAEGYSVSREKKESFPLTVTSAQKNPTAFYLCASSMWEGNEQFFGPGTRLTVL.

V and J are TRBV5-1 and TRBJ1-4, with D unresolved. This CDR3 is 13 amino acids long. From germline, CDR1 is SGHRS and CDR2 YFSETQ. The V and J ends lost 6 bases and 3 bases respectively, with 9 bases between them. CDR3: CASKRSSNEKLFF. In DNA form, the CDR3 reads TGCGCCAGCAAGAGAAGTTCTAATGAAAAACTGTTTTTT.

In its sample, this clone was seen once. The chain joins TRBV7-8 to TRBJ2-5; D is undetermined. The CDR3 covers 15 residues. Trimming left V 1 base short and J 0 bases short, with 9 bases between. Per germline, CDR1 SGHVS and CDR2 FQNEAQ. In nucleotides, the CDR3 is TGTGCCAGCAGCTTAGAGGCCGGGTACCAAGAGACCCAGTACTTC. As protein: CASSLEAGYQETQYF.

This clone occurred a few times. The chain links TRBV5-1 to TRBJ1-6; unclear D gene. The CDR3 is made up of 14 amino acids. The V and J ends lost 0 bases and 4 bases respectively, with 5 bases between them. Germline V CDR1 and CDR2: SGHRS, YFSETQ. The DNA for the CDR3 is TGCGCCAGCAGCTTGGACACATATAATTCACCCCTCCACTTT. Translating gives CASSLDTYNSPLHF.

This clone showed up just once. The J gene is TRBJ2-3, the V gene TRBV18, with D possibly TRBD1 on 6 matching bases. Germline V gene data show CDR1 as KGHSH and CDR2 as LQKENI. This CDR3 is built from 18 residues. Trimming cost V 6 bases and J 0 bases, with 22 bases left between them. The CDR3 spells CASSRLPVNRASTDTQYF. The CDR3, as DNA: TGTGCCAGCTCCCGGTTACCCGTGAACAGGGCTAGCACAGATACGCAGTATTTT. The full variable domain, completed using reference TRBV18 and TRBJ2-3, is NAGVMQNPRHLVRRRGQEARLRCSPMKGHSHVYWYRQLPEEGLKFMVYLQKENIIDESGMPKERFSAEFPKEGPSILRIQQVVRGDSAAYFCASSRLPVNRASTDTQYFGPGTRLTVL.

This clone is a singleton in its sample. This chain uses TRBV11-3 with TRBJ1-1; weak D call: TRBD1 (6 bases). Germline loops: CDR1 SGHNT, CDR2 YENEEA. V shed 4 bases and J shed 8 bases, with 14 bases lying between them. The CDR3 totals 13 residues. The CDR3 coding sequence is TGTGCCAGCAGCTCGACGACAGGAGCAGAAGCTTTCTTT. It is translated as CASSSTTGAEAFF.

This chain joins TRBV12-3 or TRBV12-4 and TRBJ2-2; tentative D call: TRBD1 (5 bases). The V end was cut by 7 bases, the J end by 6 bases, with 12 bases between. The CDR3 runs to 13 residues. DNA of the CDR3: TGTGCCAGCAACCCGACAGAGGCCGGGGAGCTGTTTTTT. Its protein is CASNPTEAGELFF.

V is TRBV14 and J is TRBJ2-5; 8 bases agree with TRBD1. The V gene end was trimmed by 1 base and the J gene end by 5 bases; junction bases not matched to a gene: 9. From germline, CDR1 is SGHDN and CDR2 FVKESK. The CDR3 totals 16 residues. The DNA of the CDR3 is TGTGCCAGCAGCCAAGTGGAGACAGGGGTGTGGGAGACCCAGTACTTC. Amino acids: CASSQVETGVWETQYF.

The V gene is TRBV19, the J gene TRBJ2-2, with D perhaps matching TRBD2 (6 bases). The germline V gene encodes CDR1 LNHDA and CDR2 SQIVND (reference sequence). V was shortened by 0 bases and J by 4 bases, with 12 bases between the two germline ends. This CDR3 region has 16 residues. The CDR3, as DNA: TGTGCCAGTAGTATAGATGGGGGACTCCGCACCGGGGAGCTGTTTTTT. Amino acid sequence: CASSIDGGLRTGELFF.

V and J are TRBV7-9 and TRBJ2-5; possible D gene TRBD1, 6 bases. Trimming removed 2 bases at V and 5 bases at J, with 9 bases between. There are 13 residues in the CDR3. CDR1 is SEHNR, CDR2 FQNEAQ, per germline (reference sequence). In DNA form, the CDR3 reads TGTGCCAGCAGCTTAACAGGGTGGGAGACCCAGTACTTC. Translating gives CASSLTGWETQYF.

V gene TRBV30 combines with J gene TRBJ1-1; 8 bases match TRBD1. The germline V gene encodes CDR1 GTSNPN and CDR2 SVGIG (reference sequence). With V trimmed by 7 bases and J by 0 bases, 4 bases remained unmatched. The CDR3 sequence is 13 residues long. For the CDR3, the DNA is TGTGCCTCGGTGGGACAGGTGAACACTGAAGCTTTCTTT. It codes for CASVGQVNTEAFF.

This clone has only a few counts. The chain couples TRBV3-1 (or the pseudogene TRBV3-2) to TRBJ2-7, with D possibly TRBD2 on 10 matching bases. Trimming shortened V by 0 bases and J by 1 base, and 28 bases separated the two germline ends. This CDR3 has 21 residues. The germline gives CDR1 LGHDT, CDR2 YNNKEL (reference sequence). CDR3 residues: CASSQDSIGTGRLAGSYEQYF. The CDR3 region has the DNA TGTGCCAGCAGCCAAGATAGTATCGGGACAGGGAGACTAGCGGGTTCCTACGAGCAGTACTTC.

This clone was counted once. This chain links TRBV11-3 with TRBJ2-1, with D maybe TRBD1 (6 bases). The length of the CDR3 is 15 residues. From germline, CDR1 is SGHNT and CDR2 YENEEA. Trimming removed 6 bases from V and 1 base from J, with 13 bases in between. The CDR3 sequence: CASSSSTGSYNEQFF. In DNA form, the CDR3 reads TGTGCCAGCAGTTCATCGACAGGTTCCTACAATGAGCAGTTCTTC.

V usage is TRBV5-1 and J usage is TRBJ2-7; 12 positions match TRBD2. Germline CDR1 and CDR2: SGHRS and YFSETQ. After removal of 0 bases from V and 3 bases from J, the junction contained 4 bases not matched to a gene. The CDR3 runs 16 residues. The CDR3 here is CASSLGLTSGSYEQYF. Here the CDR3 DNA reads TGCGCCAGCAGCTTGGGCCTGACTAGCGGGAGCTACGAGCAGTACTTC.

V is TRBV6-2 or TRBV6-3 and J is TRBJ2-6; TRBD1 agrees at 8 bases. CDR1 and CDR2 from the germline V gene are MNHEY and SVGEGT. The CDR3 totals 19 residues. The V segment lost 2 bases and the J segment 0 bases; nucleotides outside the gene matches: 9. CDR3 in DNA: TGTGCCAGCAGTTACGTTTGGGACAGGCCTCTCTCTGGGGCCAACGTCCTGACTTTC. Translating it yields CASSYVWDRPLSGANVLTF.